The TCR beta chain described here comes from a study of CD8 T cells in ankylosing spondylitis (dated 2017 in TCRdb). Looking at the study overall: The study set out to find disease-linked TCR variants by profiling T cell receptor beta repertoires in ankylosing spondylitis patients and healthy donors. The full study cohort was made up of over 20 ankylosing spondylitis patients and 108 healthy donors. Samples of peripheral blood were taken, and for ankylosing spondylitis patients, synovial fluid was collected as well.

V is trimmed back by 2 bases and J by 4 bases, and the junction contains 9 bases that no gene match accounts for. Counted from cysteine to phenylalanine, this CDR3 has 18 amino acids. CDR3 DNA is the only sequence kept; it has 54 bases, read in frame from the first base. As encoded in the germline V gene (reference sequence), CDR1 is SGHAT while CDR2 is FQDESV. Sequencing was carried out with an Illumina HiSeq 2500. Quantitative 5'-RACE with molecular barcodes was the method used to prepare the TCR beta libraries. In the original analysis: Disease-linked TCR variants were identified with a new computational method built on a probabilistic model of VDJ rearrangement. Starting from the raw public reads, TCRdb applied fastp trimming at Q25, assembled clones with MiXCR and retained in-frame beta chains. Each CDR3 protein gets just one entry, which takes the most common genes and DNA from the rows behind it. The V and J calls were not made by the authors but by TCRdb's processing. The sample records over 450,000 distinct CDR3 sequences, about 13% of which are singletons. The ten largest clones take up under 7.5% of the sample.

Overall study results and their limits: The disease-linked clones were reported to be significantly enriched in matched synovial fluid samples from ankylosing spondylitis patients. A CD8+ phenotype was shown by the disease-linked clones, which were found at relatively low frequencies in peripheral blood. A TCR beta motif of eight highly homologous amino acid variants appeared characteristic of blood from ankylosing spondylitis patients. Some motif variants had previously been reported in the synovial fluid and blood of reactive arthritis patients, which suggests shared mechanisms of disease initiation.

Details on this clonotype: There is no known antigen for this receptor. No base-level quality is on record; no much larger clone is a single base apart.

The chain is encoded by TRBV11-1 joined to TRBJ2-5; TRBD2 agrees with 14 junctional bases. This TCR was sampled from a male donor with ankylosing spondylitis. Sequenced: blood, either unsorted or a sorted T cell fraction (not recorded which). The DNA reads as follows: TGTGCCAGCAGCTTACCCGGACTAGCGGGAGGAAGGCGAGAGACCCAGTACTTC. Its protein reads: CASSLPGLAGGRRETQYF.